This T cell receptor beta chain was sequenced for a study of blood T cell repertoires in COVID-19 (TCRdb year 2020). Some background on the complete study: Collaborator samples came from the United States, Italy and Spain and covered acute and convalescent phases of COVID-19. The prospective study material was composed of cDNA or gDNA derived from T cells, B-cell-depleted T cells, or PBMCs. Subjects who had been exposed to COVID-19, were actively infected with it, or had recovered from it provided the deeply sampled blood TCRbeta repertoires that made up the dataset. The repertoires were released in a freely available public database intended as a resource for research on the immune response to SARS-CoV-2. Samples were obtained from the ongoing ImmuneRACE study (first 160 participants) and from about 1,300 subjects provided by 6 global collaborators. Sample metadata almost always included a de-identified subject ID, COVID-19 status, age in years and sex. Where available, HLA class I and class II types were taken from metadata supplied by the sample provider and were not determined by assay-based typing. Beyond this particular receptor, the publication reports: How much clinical and demographic metadata was included differed by source and by participant, and the metadata was provided uncurated.

The table lists this clone with a few counts. No antigen is known for it. Per-nucleotide qualities are absent, and no much larger clonotype sits a single base away. Collaborating institutions collected whole blood in K2EDTA tubes following their own protocols. For TCRbeta analysis, collaborator samples were shipped as frozen whole blood, as isolated PBMCs, or as DNA extracted from either sample type. Trimming costs V 1 base and J 12 bases, and their ends lie 16 bases apart. CDR1 LGHDT and CDR2 YNNKEL were looked up in the germline V gene (reference sequence). Including the terminal cysteine and phenylalanine, the CDR3 comprises 15 residues. The sequence is cut down to CDR3 DNA, 45 bases in frame from base 1. TCRbeta CDR3 regions were amplified from genomic DNA by means of the immunoSEQ Assay, a bias-controlled multiplex PCR. On the authors' methods: Nucleated cell counts per sample were estimated from amplification of reference gene primers within the assay. To quantify the absolute abundance of each unique TCRbeta CDR3 rearrangement, sequence reads were collapsed and filtered. Productive Simpson clonality was computed per sample as the square root of Simpson's diversity index over productive rearrangements. Not all clones reach the TCRdb copy of this immuneACCESS table, which keeps in-frame sequences only. Checked studies attribute under half of the gap to unresolved V genes and leave the rest unexplained. V, J and clone size are taken as reported in that table, and D and trimming were inferred from the DNA itself. The sample table shows approximately 28,000 clones, and around 93% are seen once. The ten largest account for 2.8% of the sample.

This chain joins TRBV3-1 (or the pseudogene TRBV3-2) to TRBJ1-6; the D segment could be TRBD1, given 6 matching bases. The sequencing sample was made of peripheral blood. This TCR was sampled from a human donor in a cohort sampled during active COVID-19. CDR3 sequence: CASSQVGTGGEPLHF. The nucleotide sequence reads as follows: TGTGCCAGCAGCCAAGTCGGGACGGGGGGCGAACCCCTCCACTTT.